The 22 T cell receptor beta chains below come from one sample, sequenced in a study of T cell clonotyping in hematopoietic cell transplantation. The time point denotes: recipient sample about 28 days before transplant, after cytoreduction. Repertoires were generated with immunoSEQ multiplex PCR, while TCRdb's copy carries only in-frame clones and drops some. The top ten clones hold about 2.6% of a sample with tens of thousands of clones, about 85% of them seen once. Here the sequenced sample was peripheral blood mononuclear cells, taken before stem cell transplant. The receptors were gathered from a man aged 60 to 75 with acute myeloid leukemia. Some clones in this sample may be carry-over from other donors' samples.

In DNA, the CDR3 is TGCGCCAGCAGCTTGGCCCCCACGGAGGGCTACACCTTC. Its translation is CASSLAPTEGYTF. The V gene is TRBV5-1, the J gene TRBJ1-2; no firm D call. The germline CDR1 and CDR2 sequences are SGHRS and YFSETQ. This CDR3 region has 13 residues. The V end was cut by 0 bases, the J end by 8 bases, with 11 bases between. Variable domain in full (rest from reference TRBV5-1 and TRBJ1-2): KAGVTQTPRYLIKTRGQQVTLSCSPISGHRSVSWYQQTPGQGLQFLFEYFSETQRNKGNFPGRFSGRQFSNSRSEMNVSTLELGDSALYLCASSLAPTEGYTFGSGTRLTVV.

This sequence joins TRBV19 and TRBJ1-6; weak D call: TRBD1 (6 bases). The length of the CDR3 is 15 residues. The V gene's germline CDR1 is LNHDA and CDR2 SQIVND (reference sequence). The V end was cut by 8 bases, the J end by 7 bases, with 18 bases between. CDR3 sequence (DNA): TGTGCCAGTCCTCCTACCGGGACACCAAATTCACCCCTCCACTTT. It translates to CASPPTGTPNSPLHF.

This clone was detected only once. The CDR3 bases are TGTGCCAGCAGTTGGGGGTCTGGGGCCAACGTCCTGACTTTC. The encoded protein is CASSWGSGANVLTF. V and J are TRBV28 and TRBJ2-6; D assignment may be TRBD1 or TRBD2 (5 bases each). The CDR3 has 14 residues. The germline gives CDR1 MDHEN, CDR2 SYDVKM. Between the trimmed V and J ends, which lost 4 bases and 1 base, there was a span of 5 bases.

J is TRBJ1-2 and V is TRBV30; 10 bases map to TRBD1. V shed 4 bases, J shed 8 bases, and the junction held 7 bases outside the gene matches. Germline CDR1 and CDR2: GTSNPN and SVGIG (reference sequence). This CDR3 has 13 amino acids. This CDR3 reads CAWNLRDRGGYTF. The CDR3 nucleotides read TGTGCCTGGAACCTCCGGGACAGGGGAGGCTACACCTTC.

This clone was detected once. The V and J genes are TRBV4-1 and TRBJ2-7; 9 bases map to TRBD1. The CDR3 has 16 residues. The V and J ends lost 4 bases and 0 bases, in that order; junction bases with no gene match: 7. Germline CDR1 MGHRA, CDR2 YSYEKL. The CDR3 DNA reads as TGCGCCAGCAGCCTAAAACAGGGGGCCGACTCCTACGAGCAGTACTTC. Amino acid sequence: CASSLKQGADSYEQYF.

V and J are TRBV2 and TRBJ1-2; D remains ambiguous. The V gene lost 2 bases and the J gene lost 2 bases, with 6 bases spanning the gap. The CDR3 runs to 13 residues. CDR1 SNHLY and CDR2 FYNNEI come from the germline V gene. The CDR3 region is CASSELGNYGYTF. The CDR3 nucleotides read TGTGCCAGCAGTGAACTTGGCAACTATGGCTACACCTTC. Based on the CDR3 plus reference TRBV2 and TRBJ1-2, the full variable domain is EPEVTQTPSHQVTQMGQEVILRCVPISNHLYFYWYRQILGQKVEFLVSFYNNEISEKSEIFDDQFSVERPDGSNFTLKIRSTKLEDSAMYFCASSELGNYGYTFGSGTRLTVV.

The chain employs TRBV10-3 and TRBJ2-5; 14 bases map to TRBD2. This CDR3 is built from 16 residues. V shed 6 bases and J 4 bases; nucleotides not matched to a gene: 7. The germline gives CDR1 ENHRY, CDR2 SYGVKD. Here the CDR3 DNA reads TGTGCCATCAGGCCCGGACTAGCGGGGGGAGGAGAGACCCAGTACTTC. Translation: CAIRPGLAGGGETQYF.

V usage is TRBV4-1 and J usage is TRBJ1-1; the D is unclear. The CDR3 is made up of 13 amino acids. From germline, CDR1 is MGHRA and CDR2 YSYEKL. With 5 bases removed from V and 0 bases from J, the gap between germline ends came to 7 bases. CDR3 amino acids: CASSGLLNTEAFF. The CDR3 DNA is TGCGCCAGCAGCGGACTTTTGAACACTGAAGCTTTCTTT.

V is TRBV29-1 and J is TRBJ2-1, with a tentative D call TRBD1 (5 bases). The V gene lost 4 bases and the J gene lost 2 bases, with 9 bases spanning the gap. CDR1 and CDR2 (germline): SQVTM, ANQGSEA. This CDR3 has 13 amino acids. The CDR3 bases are TGCAGCGTTGGGCAGGGTGCCTACAATGAGCAGTTCTTC. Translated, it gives CSVGQGAYNEQFF.

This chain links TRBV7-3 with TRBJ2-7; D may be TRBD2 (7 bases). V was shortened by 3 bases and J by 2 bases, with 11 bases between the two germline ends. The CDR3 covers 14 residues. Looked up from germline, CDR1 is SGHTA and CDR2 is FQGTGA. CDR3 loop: CASSLGGPPYEQYF. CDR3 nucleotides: TGTGCCAGCAGCTTGGGGGGGCCGCCCTACGAGCAGTACTTC.

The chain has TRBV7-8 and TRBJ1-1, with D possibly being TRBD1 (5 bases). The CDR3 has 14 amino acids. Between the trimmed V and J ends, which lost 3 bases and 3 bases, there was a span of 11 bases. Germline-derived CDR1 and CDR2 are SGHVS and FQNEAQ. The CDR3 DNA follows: TGTGCCAGCAGCTTTTACAGGAGGCACACTGAAGCTTTCTTT. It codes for CASSFYRRHTEAFF.

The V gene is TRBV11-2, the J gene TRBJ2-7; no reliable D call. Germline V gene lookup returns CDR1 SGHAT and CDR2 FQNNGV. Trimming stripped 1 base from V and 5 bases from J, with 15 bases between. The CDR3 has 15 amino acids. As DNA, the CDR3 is TGTGCCAGCAGCTTAGCACACGGGTCTCAGCACGAGCAGTACTTC. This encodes CASSLAHGSQHEQYF.

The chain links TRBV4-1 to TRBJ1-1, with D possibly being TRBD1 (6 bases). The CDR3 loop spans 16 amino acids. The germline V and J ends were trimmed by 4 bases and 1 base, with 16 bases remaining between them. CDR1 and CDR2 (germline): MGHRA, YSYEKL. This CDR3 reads CASSLSLGATNTEAFF. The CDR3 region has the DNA TGCGCCAGCAGCCTCTCGTTGGGGGCGACGAACACTGAAGCTTTCTTT.

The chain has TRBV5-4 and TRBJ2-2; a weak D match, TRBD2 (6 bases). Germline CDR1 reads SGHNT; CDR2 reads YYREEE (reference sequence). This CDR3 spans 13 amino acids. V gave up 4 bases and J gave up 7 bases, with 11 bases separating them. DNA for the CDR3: TGTGCCAGCAGCCCGCGGGGAGGCGGGGAGCTGTTTTTT. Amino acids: CASSPRGGGELFF.

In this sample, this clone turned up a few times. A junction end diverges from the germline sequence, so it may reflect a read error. CDR3 DNA sequence: TGTGCCAGCAGTTACCTGGGTCGAGGAAGGGTGTTT. Protein: CASSYLGRGRVF. J is TRBJ1-1 and V is TRBV6-5; D is undetermined. Germline V CDR1 and CDR2: MNHEY, SVGAGI. This CDR3 is built from 12 residues.

The CDR3 DNA reads TGTGCCAGCAGCTTACGCGGGGGGCCCGAATACGAGCAGTACTTC. Protein: CASSLRGGPEYEQYF. The rearrangement joins TRBV7-2 to TRBJ2-7; TRBD2 matches 8 bases. V shed 2 bases and J 4 bases; nucleotides not matched to a gene: 7. This CDR3 comprises 15 residues. Germline V gene lookup returns CDR1 SGHTA and CDR2 FQGNSA. Using reference TRBV7-2 and TRBJ2-7 for the parts outside the CDR3, the full variable domain is GAGVSQSPSNKVTEKGKDVELRCDPISGHTALYWYRQSLGQGLEFLIYFQGNSAPDKSGLPSDRFSAERTGGSVSTLTIQRTQQEDSAVYLCASSLRGGPEYEQYFGPGTRLTVT.

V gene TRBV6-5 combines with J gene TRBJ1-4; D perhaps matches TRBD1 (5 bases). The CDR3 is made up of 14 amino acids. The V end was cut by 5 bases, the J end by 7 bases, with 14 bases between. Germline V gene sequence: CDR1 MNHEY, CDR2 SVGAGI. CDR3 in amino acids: CASSLGTGLEKLFF. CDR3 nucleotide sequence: TGTGCCAGCAGTCTCGGGACCGGGCTTGAAAAACTGTTTTTT.

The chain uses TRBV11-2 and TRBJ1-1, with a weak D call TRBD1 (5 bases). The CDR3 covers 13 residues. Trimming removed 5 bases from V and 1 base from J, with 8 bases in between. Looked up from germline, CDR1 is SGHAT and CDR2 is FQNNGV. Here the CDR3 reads CASSKDRNTEAFF. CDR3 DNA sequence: TGTGCCAGCAGCAAAGACAGGAACACTGAAGCTTTCTTT.

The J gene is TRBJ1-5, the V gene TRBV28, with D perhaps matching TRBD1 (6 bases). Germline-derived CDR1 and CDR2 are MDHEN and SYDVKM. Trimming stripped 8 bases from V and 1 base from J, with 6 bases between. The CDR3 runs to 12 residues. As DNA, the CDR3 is TGTGCCAGCGGGGGCAGCAATCAGCCCCAGCATTTT. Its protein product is CASGGSNQPQHF.

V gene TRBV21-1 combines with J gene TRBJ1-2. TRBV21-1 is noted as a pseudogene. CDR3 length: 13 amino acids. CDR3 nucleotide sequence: TGTGCCAGTGGAGGGAGTATTTTCGGTGGCTACACCTTC. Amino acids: CASGGSIFGGYTF.

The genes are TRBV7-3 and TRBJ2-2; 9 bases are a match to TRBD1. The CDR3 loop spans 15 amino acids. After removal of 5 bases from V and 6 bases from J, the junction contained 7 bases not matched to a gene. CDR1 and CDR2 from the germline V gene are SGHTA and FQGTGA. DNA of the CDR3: TGTGCCAGCAGCCAACAGGACAGGGGTCCCGGGGAGCTGTTTTTT. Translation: CASSQQDRGPGELFF.

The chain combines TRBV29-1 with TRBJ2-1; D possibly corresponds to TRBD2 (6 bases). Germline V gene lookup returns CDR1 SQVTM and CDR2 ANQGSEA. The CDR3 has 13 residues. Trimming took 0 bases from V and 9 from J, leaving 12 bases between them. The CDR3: CSVEDGGRAEQFF. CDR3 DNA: TGCAGCGTTGAAGATGGGGGGAGAGCTGAGCAGTTCTTC.